This TCR beta chain emerged from a study of patients and donors after allogeneic stem cell transplantation (dated by TCRdb to 2018 to 2021). The CDR3 measures 16 amino acids from cysteine to phenylalanine. This entry keeps only the CDR3 DNA: 48 bases, framed from base 1. Relative to germline, V is missing 1 base and J is missing 3 bases, with 5 bases of the junction outside any gene match. The library was obtained by RT-PCR. Sequencing instrument: NextSeq 550. TCRdb reprocessed the public reads (quality trimming at Q25 with fastp, clone calling with MiXCR) and kept in-frame beta chains. Every CDR3 protein is listed once, alongside the most common genes and DNA of its rows. Present in this sample are about 960,000 distinct CDR3 sequences, over 15% of which were seen just once. Of the sample, around 6% falls within the top ten clones. This clonotype showed up just a few times. Its antigen remains unidentified. The record has no base qualities; no much larger clone is one base away.

The sequencing input was blood, either unsorted or a sorted T cell fraction (not recorded which). The chain is encoded by TRBV12-3 or TRBV12-4 joined to TRBJ1-2; 10 central bases correspond to TRBD1. The sequence came from a human donor who was either an allogeneic HSCT recipient or a stem cell or donor lymphocyte infusion donor (not recorded which). It is not recorded whose cells these are; they may come from a transplant donor. The CDR3 region reads CASSLGDRGVDYGYTF. Read as DNA, the sequence is TGTGCCAGCAGTTTAGGGGACAGGGGTGTTGACTATGGCTACACCTTC.